Presented here are 9 T cell receptor beta chains from one specimen sequenced in a study of a mutant IDH1 vaccine in newly diagnosed glioma. Measured with immunoSEQ multiplex PCR; TCRdb has only the in-frame clones, and not every one. The sample consists of roughly 32,000 clones, roughly 90% of them appearing once. Their antigens are not known. Stated time point: week 47, end of study. In the vaccine, a single dose held 300 ug of the mutant IDH1 20-mer peptide, along with topical imiquimod. The sample consisted of PBMCs, taken from a glioma patient whose treatment included an IDH1 peptide vaccine. These receptors were collected from a man aged 40-55 years with glioma.

The V gene is TRBV23-1, the J gene TRBJ2-5; D is possibly TRBD1 (6 bases). The better agreement between TRBJ2-7 and the DNA end casts doubt on the J call. TRBV23-1 is an ORF, and what it does is uncertain. The CDR3 sequence is 17 residues long. The CDR3 sequence is CASSQSPVGQGLCEQYF. The CDR3 DNA sequence: TGCGCCAGCAGTCAATCCCCGGTAGGGCAGGGGCTCTGCGAGCAGTACTTC.

The chain recombines TRBV25-1 with TRBJ2-7; D remains unclear. V lost 5 bases and J lost 0, with 8 bases in between. Germline CDR1 reads MGHDK; CDR2 reads SYGVNS. The CDR3 covers 13 residues. This CDR3 is CASSNQDSYEQYF. The CDR3 DNA is TGTGCCAGCAGTAATCAGGACTCCTACGAGCAGTACTTC.

This chain joins TRBV2 and TRBJ2-7, with 8 positions matching TRBD1. V trimming: 8 bases; J trimming: 2 bases; junction bases outside the gene matches: 5. In germline, CDR1 is SNHLY, CDR2 FYNNEI. The CDR3 is 13 residues long. CDR3 amino acids: CASVDRVTYEQYF. CDR3 nucleotide sequence: TGTGCCAGCGTGGACAGGGTCACCTACGAGCAGTACTTC. Variable domain in full (rest from reference TRBV2 and TRBJ2-7): EPEVTQTPSHQVTQMGQEVILRCVPISNHLYFYWYRQILGQKVEFLVSFYNNEISEKSEIFDDQFSVERPDGSNFTLKIRSTKLEDSAMYFCASVDRVTYEQYFGPGTRLTVT.

The rearrangement uses TRBV6-1 and TRBJ1-3, with unresolved D. CDR3 length: 13 residues. V lost 6 bases and J lost 4, with 10 bases in between. Germline V CDR1 and CDR2: MNHNS, SASEGT. In nucleotides, the CDR3 is TGTGCCAGCAGGAGTCCACTCGGAAACACCATATATTTT. This gives the protein CASRSPLGNTIYF.

This clone was detected a few times. V usage is TRBV7-2 and J usage is TRBJ1-1, with D unclear. The germline gives CDR1 SGHTA, CDR2 FQGNSA. V gave up 5 bases and J gave up 5 bases, with 15 bases separating them. The CDR3 covers 14 residues. CDR3 loop: CASSAYRLGTEAFF. In DNA, the CDR3 is TGTGCCAGCAGCGCGTATCGTTTGGGGACTGAAGCTTTCTTT.

The chain is built from TRBV10-2 and TRBJ2-7; 9 bases agree with TRBD1. The CDR3 covers 15 residues. V was clipped by 7 bases and J by 3 bases; unmatched bases: 10. Germline V CDR1 and CDR2: WSHSY, SAAADI. CDR3 in amino acids: CASKMRQGGDYEQYF. CDR3 DNA sequence: TGCGCCAGCAAAATGAGACAGGGGGGGGACTACGAGCAGTACTTC.

V gene TRBV29-1 combines with J gene TRBJ2-3; a weak D match, TRBD1 (5 bases). Trimming left V 5 bases short and J 0 bases short, with 12 bases between. Germline V gene data show CDR1 as SQVTM and CDR2 as ANQGSEA. There are 14 residues in the CDR3. CDR3 sequence reads: CSVQTAPSTDTQYF. The CDR3 nucleotides are TGCAGCGTTCAGACAGCTCCTAGCACAGATACGCAGTATTTT.

V and J are TRBV9 and TRBJ1-4, with 8 bases matching TRBD1. Germline CDR1 reads SGDLS; CDR2 reads YYNGEE. The CDR3 has 14 residues. The trim removed 3 bases at V and 8 bases at J, leaving 6 bases unmatched. As DNA, the CDR3 is TGTGCCAGCAGCGAGACAGGGGAAGGGGAAAAACTGTTTTTT. As protein: CASSETGEGEKLFF. Based on the CDR3 plus reference TRBV9 and TRBJ1-4, the full variable domain is DSGVTQTPKHLITATGQRVTLRCSPRSGDLSVYWYQQSLDQGLQFLIQYYNGEERAKGNILERFSAQQFPDLHSELNLSSLELGDSALYFCASSETGEGEKLFFGSGTQLSVL.

The V gene is TRBV28, the J gene TRBJ1-2; D unresolved. CDR3 length equals 11 residues. Germline lookup yields CDR1 MDHEN and CDR2 SYDVKM. Trimming pared 6 bases from V and 4 bases from J, leaving 6 bases between. CDR3 region: CASSQFYGYTF. The CDR3 bases are TGTGCCAGCAGCCAGTTCTATGGCTACACCTTC.